These 7 T cell receptor beta chains came from one sample sequenced in a study of T cells in Graves' hyperthyroidism and ophthalmopathy. RNA transcripts gave rise to amplified TCR beta CDR3 regions. The HTBI primer set drove a first-round RT-PCR of the TCR CDR3. TCRdb reanalysed the multiplex PCR reads using MiXCR and keeps one entry per CDR3 protein. Seen here are fewer than 750,000 distinct CDR3 sequences, under 15% observed once, and the top ten hold about 4.5%. The sample comprised blood. The source is a woman between 40 and 55 years old with Graves' ophthalmopathy.

This clonotype was picked up a small number of times. The chain uses TRBV29-1 and TRBJ2-5; the D gene is possibly TRBD2 (5 bases). This CDR3 comprises 13 residues. V gave up 3 bases and J gave up 5 bases, with 13 bases separating them. Germline CDR1 SQVTM, CDR2 ANQGSEA. CDR3: CSVDSGGVETQYF. The DNA of the CDR3 is TGCAGCGTTGACAGCGGAGGCGTTGAGACCCAGTACTTC. Using reference TRBV29-1 and TRBJ2-5 for the parts outside the CDR3, the full variable domain is SAVISQKPSRDICQRGTSLTIQCQVDSQVTMMFWYRQQPGQSLTLIATANQGSEATYESGFVIDKFPISRPNLTFSTLTVSNMSPEDSSIYLCSVDSGGVETQYFGPGTRLLVL.

This clonotype was found many times. V and J are TRBV9 and TRBJ2-2; the match to TRBD1 covers 7 bases. Germline V lookup: CDR1 SGDLS, CDR2 YYNGEE. Trimming at V came to 4 bases and at J to 4 bases, leaving 4 bases not matched to a gene. This CDR3 has 14 residues. The CDR3 spells CASSFRQGTGELFF. The CDR3 region has the DNA TGTGCCAGCAGCTTTCGACAGGGCACCGGGGAGCTGTTTTTT. Full variable domain (missing parts from reference TRBV9 and TRBJ2-2): DSGVTQTPKHLITATGQRVTLRCSPRSGDLSVYWYQQSLDQGLQFLIQYYNGEERAKGNILERFSAQQFPDLHSELNLSSLELGDSALYFCASSFRQGTGELFFGEGSRLTVL.

The table lists this clonotype with many counts. A read error may account for a junction end that differs from germline. The chain is built from TRBV6-2 or TRBV6-3 and TRBJ1-3; unclear D gene. This CDR3 is built from 13 residues. The germline V gene encodes CDR1 MNHEY and CDR2 SVGEGT. The CDR3 loop is CASSYGPGNTTYF. The CDR3 DNA reads TGTGCCAGCAGTTACGGCCCTGGAAACACCACATATTTT.

The V and J genes are TRBV18 and TRBJ2-7; D call uncertain. V was trimmed by 1 base and J by 5 bases, leaving 9 bases between them. The CDR3 totals 13 residues. The germline gives CDR1 KGHSH, CDR2 LQKENI. The CDR3 reads CASSPQKGNEQYF. CDR3 bases: TGTGCCAGCTCACCACAGAAGGGCAACGAGCAGTACTTC.

This clonotype was seen repeatedly, ten times or more. This chain links TRBV28 with TRBJ1-5; no clear D. Germline CDR1 and CDR2: MDHEN and SYDVKM. The CDR3 consists of 13 residues. The V end lost 4 bases, the J end lost 4 bases, and 8 bases lay between the germline ends. The CDR3 coding sequence is TGTGCCAGCAGTTGGGCAGAGAATCAGCCCCAGCATTTT. This encodes CASSWAENQPQHF.

Notes on this clonotype: The junction does not match germline at one end; this may be a read error. The CDR3 coding sequence is TGTGCCAGCAGCCTAGCGGGAGGGCCTGGGGATGAGCAGTACTTC. Translated: CASSLAGGPGDEQYF. The rearrangement uses TRBV7-9 and TRBJ2-7; 12 bases map to TRBD2. CDR3 length: 15 amino acids. Germline V gene lookup returns CDR1 SEHNR and CDR2 FQNEAQ (reference sequence).

This clonotype was observed at least ten times. At one end the junction does not follow the germline gene, possibly because of a read error. The chain joins TRBV5-6 to TRBJ1-1; 12 bases map to TRBD1. Per the germline V gene, CDR1 is SGHDT and CDR2 is YYEEEE. The CDR3 covers 13 residues. The CDR3: CASSLGTGGEAFF. The CDR3 nucleotides are TGCGCCAGCAGCTTGGGGACAGGGGGCGAAGCTTTCTTT.